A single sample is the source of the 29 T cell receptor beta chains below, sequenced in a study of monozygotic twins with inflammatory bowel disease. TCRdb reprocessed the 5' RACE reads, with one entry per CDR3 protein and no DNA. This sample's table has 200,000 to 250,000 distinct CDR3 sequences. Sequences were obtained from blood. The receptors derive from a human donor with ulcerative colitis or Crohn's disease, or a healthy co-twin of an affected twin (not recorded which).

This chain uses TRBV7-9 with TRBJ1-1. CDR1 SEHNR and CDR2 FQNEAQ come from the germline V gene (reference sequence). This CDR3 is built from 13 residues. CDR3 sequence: CASSFNPSTEAFF.

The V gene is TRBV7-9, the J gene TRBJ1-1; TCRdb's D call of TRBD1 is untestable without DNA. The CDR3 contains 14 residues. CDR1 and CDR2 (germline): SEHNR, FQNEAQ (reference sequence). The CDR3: CASSLARVYTEAFF.

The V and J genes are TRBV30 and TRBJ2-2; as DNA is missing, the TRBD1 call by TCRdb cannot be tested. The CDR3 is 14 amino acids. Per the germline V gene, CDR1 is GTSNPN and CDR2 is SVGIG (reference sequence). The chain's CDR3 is CAWRNRNRTGELFF.

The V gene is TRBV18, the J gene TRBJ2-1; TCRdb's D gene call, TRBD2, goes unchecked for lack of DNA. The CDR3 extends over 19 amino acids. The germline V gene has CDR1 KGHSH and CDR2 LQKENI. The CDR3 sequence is CASSPPGLAGGLSGNEQFF.

The CDR3 sequence is CRAGSNTEAFF. This sequence joins TRBV20-1 and TRBJ1-1. CDR1 and CDR2 (germline): DFQATT, SNEGSKA (reference sequence). The CDR3 spans 11 residues.

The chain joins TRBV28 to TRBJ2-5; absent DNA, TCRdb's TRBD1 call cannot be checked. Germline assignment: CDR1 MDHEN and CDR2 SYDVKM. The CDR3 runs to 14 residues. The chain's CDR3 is CASSQPRGPETQYF.

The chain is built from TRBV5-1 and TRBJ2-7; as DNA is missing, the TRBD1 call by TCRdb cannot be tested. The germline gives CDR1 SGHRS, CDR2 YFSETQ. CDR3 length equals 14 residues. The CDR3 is CASPKGAQSYEQYF.

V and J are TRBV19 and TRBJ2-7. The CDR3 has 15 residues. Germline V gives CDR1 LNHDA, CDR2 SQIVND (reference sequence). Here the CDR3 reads CASSRSDSRNYEQYF.

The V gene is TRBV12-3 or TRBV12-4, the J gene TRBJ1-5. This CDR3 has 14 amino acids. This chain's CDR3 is CASGGTDGNQPQHF.

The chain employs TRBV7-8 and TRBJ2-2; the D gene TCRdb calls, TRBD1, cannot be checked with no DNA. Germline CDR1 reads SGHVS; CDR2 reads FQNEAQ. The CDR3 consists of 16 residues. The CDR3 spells CASSLGTGGNTGELFF.

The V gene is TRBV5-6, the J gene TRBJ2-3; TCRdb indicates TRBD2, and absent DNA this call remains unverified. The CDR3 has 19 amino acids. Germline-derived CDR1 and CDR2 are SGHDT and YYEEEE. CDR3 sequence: CASSLLMTSSGGATDTQYF. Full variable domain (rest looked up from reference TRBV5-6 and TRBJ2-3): DAGVTQSPTHLIKTRGQQVTLRCSPKSGHDTVSWYQQALGQGPQFIFQYYEEEERQRGNFPDRFSGHQFPNYSSELNVNALLLGDSALYLCASSLLMTSSGGATDTQYFGPGTRLTVL.

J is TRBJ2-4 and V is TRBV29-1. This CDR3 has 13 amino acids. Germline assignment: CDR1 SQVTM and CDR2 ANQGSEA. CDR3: CSVEGPAKNIQYF. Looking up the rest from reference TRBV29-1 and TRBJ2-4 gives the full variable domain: SAVISQKPSRDICQRGTSLTIQCQVDSQVTMMFWYRQQPGQSLTLIATANQGSEATYESGFVIDKFPISRPNLTFSTLTVSNMSPEDSSIYLCSVEGPAKNIQYFGAGTRLSVL.

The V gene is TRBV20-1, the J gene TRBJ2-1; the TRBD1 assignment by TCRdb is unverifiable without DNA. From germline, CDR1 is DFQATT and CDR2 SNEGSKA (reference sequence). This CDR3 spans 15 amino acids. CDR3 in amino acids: CSAPRPGQGSGEQFF.

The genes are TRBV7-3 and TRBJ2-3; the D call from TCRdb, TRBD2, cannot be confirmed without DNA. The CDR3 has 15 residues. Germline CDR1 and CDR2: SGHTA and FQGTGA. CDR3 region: CASSPSGLHTDTQYF.

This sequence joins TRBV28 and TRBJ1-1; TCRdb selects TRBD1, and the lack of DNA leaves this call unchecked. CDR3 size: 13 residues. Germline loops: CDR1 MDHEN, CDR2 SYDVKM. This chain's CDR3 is CAVWDSHLIEAFF.

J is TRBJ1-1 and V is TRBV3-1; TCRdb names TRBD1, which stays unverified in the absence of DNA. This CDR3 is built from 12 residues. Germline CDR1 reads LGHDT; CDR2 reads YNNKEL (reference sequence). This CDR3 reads CASSQTECEAFF. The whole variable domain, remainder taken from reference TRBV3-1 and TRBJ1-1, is DTAVSQTPKYLVTQMGNDKSIKCEQNLGHDTMYWYKQDSKKFLKIMFSYNNKELIINETVPNRFSPKSPDKAHLNLHINSLELGDSAVYFCASSQTECEAFFGQGTRLTVV.

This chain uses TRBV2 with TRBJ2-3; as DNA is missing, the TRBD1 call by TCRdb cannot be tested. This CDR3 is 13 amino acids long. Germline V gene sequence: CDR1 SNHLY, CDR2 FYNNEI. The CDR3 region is CASTRGDTDTQYF. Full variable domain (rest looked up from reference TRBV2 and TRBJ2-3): EPEVTQTPSHQVTQMGQEVILRCVPISNHLYFYWYRQILGQKVEFLVSFYNNEISEKSEIFDDQFSVERPDGSNFTLKIRSTKLEDSAMYFCASTRGDTDTQYFGPGTRLTVL.

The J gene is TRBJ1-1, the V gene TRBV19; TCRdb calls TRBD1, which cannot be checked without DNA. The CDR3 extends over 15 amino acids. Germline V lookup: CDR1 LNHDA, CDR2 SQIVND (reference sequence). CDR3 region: CASSIDLGVDTEAFF.

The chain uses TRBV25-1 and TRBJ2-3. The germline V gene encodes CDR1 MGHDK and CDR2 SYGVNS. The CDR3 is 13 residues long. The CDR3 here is CASSDASADTQYF.

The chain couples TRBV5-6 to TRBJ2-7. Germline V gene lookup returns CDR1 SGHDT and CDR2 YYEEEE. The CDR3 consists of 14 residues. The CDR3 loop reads CASSLAAQFYEQYF.

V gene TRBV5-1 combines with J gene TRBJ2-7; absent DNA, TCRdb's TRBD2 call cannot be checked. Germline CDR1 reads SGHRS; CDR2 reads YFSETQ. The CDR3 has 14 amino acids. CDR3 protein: CASSAVGADVEQYF.

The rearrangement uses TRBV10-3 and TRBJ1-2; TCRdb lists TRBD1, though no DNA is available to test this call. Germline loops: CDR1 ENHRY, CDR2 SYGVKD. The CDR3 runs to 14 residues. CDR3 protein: CAISEPDRSYGYTF.

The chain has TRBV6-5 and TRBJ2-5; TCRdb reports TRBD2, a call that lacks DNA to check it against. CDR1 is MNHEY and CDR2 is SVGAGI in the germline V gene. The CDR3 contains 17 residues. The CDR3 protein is CASSYVTGLRAKETQYF.

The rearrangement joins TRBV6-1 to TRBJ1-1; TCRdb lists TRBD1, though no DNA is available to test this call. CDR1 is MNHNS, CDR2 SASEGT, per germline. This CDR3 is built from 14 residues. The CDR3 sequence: CASSRPGQNTEAFF.

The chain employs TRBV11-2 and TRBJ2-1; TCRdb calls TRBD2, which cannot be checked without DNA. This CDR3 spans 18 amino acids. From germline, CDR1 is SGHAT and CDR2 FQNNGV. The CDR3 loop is CASSLGSGGPNTYNEQFF.

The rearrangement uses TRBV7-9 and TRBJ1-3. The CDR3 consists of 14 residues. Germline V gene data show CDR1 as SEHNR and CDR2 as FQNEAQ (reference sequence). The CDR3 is CASSEVVAGNTIYF.

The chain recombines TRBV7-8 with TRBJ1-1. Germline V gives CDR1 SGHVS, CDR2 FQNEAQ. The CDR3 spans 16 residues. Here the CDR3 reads CASSPAAGTLRTEAFF.

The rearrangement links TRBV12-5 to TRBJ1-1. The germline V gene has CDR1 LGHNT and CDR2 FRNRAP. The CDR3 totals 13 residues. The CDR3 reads CASGLGSNTEAFF.

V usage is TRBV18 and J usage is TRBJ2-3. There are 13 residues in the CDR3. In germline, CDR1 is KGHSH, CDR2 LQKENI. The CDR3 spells CASSPATADTQYF.